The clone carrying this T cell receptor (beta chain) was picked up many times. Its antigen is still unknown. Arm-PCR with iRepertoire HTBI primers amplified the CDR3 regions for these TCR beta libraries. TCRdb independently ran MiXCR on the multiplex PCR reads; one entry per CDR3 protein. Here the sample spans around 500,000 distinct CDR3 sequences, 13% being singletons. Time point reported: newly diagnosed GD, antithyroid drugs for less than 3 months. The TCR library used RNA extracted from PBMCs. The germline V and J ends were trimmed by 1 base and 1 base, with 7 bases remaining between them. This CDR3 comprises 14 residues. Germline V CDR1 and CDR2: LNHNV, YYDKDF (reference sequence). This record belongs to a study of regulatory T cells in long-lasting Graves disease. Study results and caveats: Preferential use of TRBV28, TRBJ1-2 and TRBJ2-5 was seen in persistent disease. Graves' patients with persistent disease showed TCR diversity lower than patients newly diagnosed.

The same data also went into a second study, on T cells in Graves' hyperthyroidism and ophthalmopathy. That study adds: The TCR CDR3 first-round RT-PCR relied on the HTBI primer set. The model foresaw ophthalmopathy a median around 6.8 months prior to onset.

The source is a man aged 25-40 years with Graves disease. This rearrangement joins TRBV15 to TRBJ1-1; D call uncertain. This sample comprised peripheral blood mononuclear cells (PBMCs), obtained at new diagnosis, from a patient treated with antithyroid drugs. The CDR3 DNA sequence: TGTGCCACCAGCAGAGGGGCAGCGAACACTGAAGCTTTCTTT. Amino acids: CATSRGAANTEAFF.